The 28 T cell receptor beta chains below were found in one sample sequenced in a study of CD8+CD57+ T cells in acquired aplastic anemia. For sequencing, patients were chosen who had shown expansion of CD8+CD57+ cells by flow cytometry. Template material for TCR beta VDJ and CDR3 profiling consisted of genomic DNA. TCRdb re-derived calls from the reads in MiXCR, one entry per CDR3 protein. Here the sample spans about 180,000 distinct CDR3 sequences, 48% being singletons. Sequenced material: sorted CD4+, CD8+, or CD8+CD57+ T cells (not recorded which) from PBMCs. These receptors originate from a human donor with aplastic anemia.

The chain links TRBV7-6 to TRBJ2-5, with D possibly matching TRBD1 (5 bases). Germline V gene sequence: CDR1 SGHVS, CDR2 FNYEAQ. Trimming took 0 bases from V and 0 from J, leaving 14 bases between them. The CDR3 totals 17 residues. CDR3 sequence reads: CASSLAELAGYQETQYF. CDR3 nucleotides: TGTGCCAGCAGCTTAGCGGAATTGGCAGGGTACCAAGAGACCCAGTACTTC. Full variable domain (rest looked up from reference TRBV7-6 and TRBJ2-5): GAGVSQSPRYKVTKRGQDVALRCDPISGHVSLYWYRQALGQGPEFLTYFNYEAQQDKSGLPNDRFSAERPEGSISTLTIQRTEQRDSAMYRCASSLAELAGYQETQYFGPGTRLLVL.

This clonotype was observed at least ten times. V and J are TRBV5-5 and TRBJ1-1; TRBD1 matches at 8 bases. The CDR3 loop spans 15 amino acids. J was trimmed by 1 base and V by 4 bases; bases with no gene match: 6. In germline, CDR1 is SGHKS, CDR2 YYEKEE (reference sequence). The CDR3 DNA is TGTGCCAGCAGCGGACTGACAGGGGCGAACACTGAAGCTTTCTTT. Its protein is CASSGLTGANTEAFF.

V gene TRBV11-1 combines with J gene TRBJ1-6; TRBD1 is a possible D gene (6 bases). Trimming stripped 5 bases from V and 11 bases from J, with 25 bases between. The CDR3 runs 17 residues. Germline V CDR1 and CDR2: SGHAT, FQDESV (reference sequence). The CDR3 loop reads CASSAGNMRYREAPLHF. The CDR3 bases are TGTGCCAGCAGCGCGGGGAATATGAGATACAGGGAGGCACCCCTCCACTTT.

About this clonotype itself: A much more abundant neighbour one base away suggests this may be a read error. This chain uses TRBV11-3 with TRBJ2-7; 12 bases map to TRBD1. This CDR3 has 15 residues. Looked up from germline, CDR1 is SGHNT and CDR2 is YENEEA. With 5 bases clipped from V and 5 bases from J, the junction kept 7 bases outside the gene matches. In DNA, the CDR3 is TGTGCCAGCAGCCCGGCGGGACAGGGGGCCGACGAGCAGTACTTC. It is translated as CASSPAGQGADEQYF.

V gene TRBV18 combines with J gene TRBJ2-7; D is perhaps TRBD2 (5 bases). This CDR3 has 14 amino acids. Germline-derived CDR1 and CDR2 are KGHSH and LQKENI. V dropped 3 bases and J dropped 5 bases, with 14 bases sitting between them. Here the CDR3 DNA reads TGTGCCAGCTCACCGGGGAGACGGAGCGACGAGCAGTACTTC. It translates to CASSPGRRSDEQYF. Full variable domain (outside the CDR3, taken from reference TRBV18 and TRBJ2-7): NAGVMQNPRHLVRRRGQEARLRCSPMKGHSHVYWYRQLPEEGLKFMVYLQKENIIDESGMPKERFSAEFPKEGPSILRIQQVVRGDSAAYFCASSPGRRSDEQYFGPGTRLTVT.

This clonotype is a singleton in its sample. The J gene is TRBJ2-7, the V gene TRBV29-1; 9 bases match TRBD2. V gave up 7 bases and J gave up 6 bases; unmatched junction bases: 13. Looked up from germline, CDR1 is SQVTM and CDR2 is ANQGSEA. The CDR3 extends over 14 amino acids. The CDR3 loop reads CSGGSGSGLSEQYF. For the CDR3, the DNA is TGCAGCGGTGGTAGCGGGAGTGGCCTTAGCGAGCAGTACTTC.

Ten or more counts support this clonotype. This sequence may be a read error, since a much larger clone differs from it by one base. The J gene is TRBJ2-1, the V gene TRBV25-1; tentatively, D is TRBD1 or TRBD2 (5 bases each). Per germline, CDR1 MGHDK and CDR2 SYGVNS. The CDR3 runs to 14 residues. V lost 4 bases and J lost 5, with 12 bases in between. This chain's CDR3 is CASSASGTHNEQFF. The CDR3 region has the DNA TGTGCCAGCAGTGCCTCGGGGACCCACAATGAGCAGTTCTTC.

The chain carries TRBV24-1 and TRBJ1-1, with TRBD1 identical over 9 bases. CDR3 size: 15 residues. With 9 bases clipped from V and 0 bases from J, the junction kept 7 bases outside the gene matches. Germline values: CDR1 KGHDR, CDR2 SFDVKD. CDR3: CATAAGQGLNTEAFF. In DNA, the CDR3 is TGTGCCACCGCGGCGGGACAGGGCCTGAACACTGAAGCTTTCTTT.

This CDR3 is CASSRDPSGRVWFF. The CDR3 DNA reads TGTGCCAGCAGTCGAGACCCGAGCGGGAGGGTATGGTTCTTC. V gene TRBV11-2 combines with J gene TRBJ2-1, with 10 bases identical to TRBD2. CDR1 is SGHAT, CDR2 FQNNGV, per germline. The J segment lost 15 bases and the V segment lost 6 bases, leaving 14 bases of the junction unmatched. This CDR3 is built from 14 residues.

This sequence joins TRBV20-1 and TRBJ1-2; 10 bases are shared with TRBD1. This CDR3 spans 14 amino acids. Germline assignment: CDR1 DFQATT and CDR2 SNEGSKA (reference sequence). Trimming at V came to 6 bases and at J to 8 bases, leaving 12 bases not matched to a gene. CDR3 sequence (DNA): TGCAGTGCAGACCGGGACAGGGGAGCGGGAGGCTACACCTTC. Translation gives CSADRDRGAGGYTF.

This clonotype was counted ten times or more. The chain recombines TRBV9 with TRBJ2-3; the match to TRBD2 covers 9 bases. The J segment lost 9 bases and the V segment lost 3 bases, leaving 5 bases of the junction unmatched. Per germline, CDR1 SGDLS and CDR2 YYNGEE. The CDR3 has 13 amino acids. The CDR3 region is CASSGGTSGTQYF. The CDR3, as DNA: TGTGCCAGCAGCGGCGGAACTAGCGGGACGCAGTATTTT.

This clonotype was found a few times. The chain has TRBV11-2 and TRBJ1-5, with D tentatively TRBD1 (5 bases). V gave up 1 base and J gave up 7 bases, with 14 bases separating them. The CDR3 is made up of 15 amino acids. Germline V gene lookup returns CDR1 SGHAT and CDR2 FQNNGV. The CDR3 bases are TGTGCCAGCAGCTTAGGCGGCCAGGGAGGACAGCCCCAGCATTTT. Translated: CASSLGGQGGQPQHF. The full variable domain, rest sourced from reference TRBV11-2 and TRBJ1-5, is EAGVAQSPRYKIIEKRQSVAFWCNPISGHATLYWYQQILGQGPKLLIQFQNNGVVDDSQLPKDRFSAERLKGVDSTLKIQPAKLEDSAVYLCASSLGGQGGQPQHFGDGTRLSIL.

The DNA of the CDR3 is TGTGCCACCAGCAGTGAGGGTGGGTCCACAGATACGCAGTATTTT. Protein: CATSSEGGSTDTQYF. This chain links TRBV15 with TRBJ2-3, with D possibly matching TRBD2 (5 bases). The CDR3 extends over 15 amino acids. The V gene lost 3 bases and the J gene lost 2 bases, with 12 bases spanning the gap. Germline loops: CDR1 LNHNV, CDR2 YYDKDF (reference sequence).

About this clonotype itself: Being one base from a much bigger clone, this may be a read error. This sequence joins TRBV27 and TRBJ2-3; no clear D gene. V lost 7 bases and J 1 base, leaving 12 bases between the germline ends. Germline loops: CDR1 MNHEY, CDR2 SMNVEV (reference sequence). This CDR3 has 14 amino acids. CDR3 coding DNA: TGTGCCAGCATCCGTTGGGTGGGCACAGATACGCAGTATTTT. This translates into CASIRWVGTDTQYF.

This clonotype has a count of ten or more. This chain connects TRBV14 to TRBJ1-6, with 7 bases lining up with TRBD1. CDR1 is SGHDN and CDR2 is FVKESK in the germline V gene. The CDR3 extends over 18 amino acids. Losses at the gene ends were 1 base for V and 6 bases for J; bases not matched to a gene: 12. CDR3 loop: CASSQVGGARGGNSPLHF. Here the CDR3 DNA reads TGTGCCAGCAGCCAAGTAGGAGGGGCCAGGGGGGGTAATTCACCCCTCCACTTT.

In its sample, this clonotype was seen a few times. The V call is TRBV5-1, the J call TRBJ2-1; D gene uncertain. Trimming stripped 1 base from V and 0 bases from J, with 8 bases between. The CDR3 sequence is 15 residues long. Germline CDR1 and CDR2: SGHRS and YFSETQ. CDR3 protein: CASSLSSPSYNEQFF. The DNA for the CDR3 is TGCGCCAGCAGCTTGTCTTCGCCCTCCTACAATGAGCAGTTCTTC.

Concerning this clonotype itself: A much larger clone sits a single nucleotide away, making a read error possible. The V and J genes are TRBV20-1 and TRBJ2-3; D not resolved. The V end was cut by 7 bases, the J end by 4 bases, with 15 bases between. CDR3 length equals 13 residues. Per the germline V gene, CDR1 is DFQATT and CDR2 is SNEGSKA (reference sequence). The CDR3 DNA follows: TGCAGTGTACCCGACCTCACCGCAGATACGCAGTATTTT. This sequence encodes CSVPDLTADTQYF.

Notes on this clonotype: Since no conserved phenylalanine or tryptophan closes the CDR3, a read error is the likely cause. The chain carries TRBV20-1 and TRBJ2-5, with unresolved D. Trimming left V 6 bases short and J 5 bases short, with 7 bases between. The CDR3 runs to 10 residues. Germline V lookup: CDR1 DFQATT, CDR2 SNEGSKA (reference sequence). In nucleotides, the CDR3 is TGCAGTGCGCTAGTGGAGACCCAGTACCTC. This sequence encodes CSALVETQYL.

This clonotype was recorded many times. The V and J genes are TRBV15 and TRBJ1-1; D may be TRBD1 (6 bases). V lost 3 bases and J lost 0, with 8 bases in between. The germline V gene encodes CDR1 LNHNV and CDR2 YYDKDF (reference sequence). The CDR3 is made up of 14 amino acids. CDR3 protein: CATSRDRMNTEAFF. CDR3 DNA sequence: TGTGCCACCAGCAGGGACAGAATGAACACTGAAGCTTTCTTT.

In this sample, this clonotype turned up a few times. The chain has TRBV6-1 and TRBJ1-1; the match to TRBD1 covers 9 bases. The V gene's germline CDR1 is MNHNS and CDR2 SASEGT. With V trimmed by 5 bases and J by 1 base, 8 bases remained unmatched. The CDR3 covers 16 residues. The DNA for the CDR3 is TGTGCCAGCAGTAATCCGGGACAGGGTAGGAACACTGAAGCTTTCTTT. Translated: CASSNPGQGRNTEAFF.

V and J are TRBV24-1 and TRBJ1-1, with 8 nucleotides matching TRBD1. Germline trimming cut 7 bases from V and 5 bases from J; bases unmatched to any gene: 5. The CDR3 has 13 amino acids. CDR1 and CDR2 (germline): KGHDR, SFDVKD. In nucleotides, the CDR3 is TGTGCCACCAGCGACAGGGGATGGACTGAAGCTTTCTTT. Its protein is CATSDRGWTEAFF.

This rearrangement joins TRBV5-1 to TRBJ1-6; TRBD1 might be the D (5 bases). Germline loops: CDR1 SGHRS, CDR2 YFSETQ. Trimming removed 2 bases from V and 5 bases from J, with 8 bases in between. This CDR3 has 14 residues. The CDR3 protein is CASSLTDNNSPLHF. The DNA for the CDR3 is TGCGCCAGCAGCTTAACGGACAATAATTCACCCCTCCACTTT.

Worth noting for this clonotype: A read error may produce the germline difference seen at one junction end. The chain uses TRBV28 and TRBJ1-2; a possible D gene is TRBD1 (5 bases). Germline lookup yields CDR1 MDHEN and CDR2 SYDVKM. This CDR3 has 17 amino acids. The CDR3 nucleotides are TGTGTCAGCAGTTCCGAAGGGGCAGGGATTGTTAACTATGGCTACACCTTC. Amino acids: CVSSSEGAGIVNYGYTF.

This clonotype was seen a handful of times. This sequence joins TRBV24-1 and TRBJ2-3; D gene unclear. Trimming shortened V by 3 bases and J by 4 bases, and 10 bases separated the two germline ends. This CDR3 has 14 residues. Germline lookup yields CDR1 KGHDR and CDR2 SFDVKD. CDR3 in amino acids: CATSDPTGPDTQYF. CDR3 bases: TGTGCCACCAGTGATCCAACGGGCCCAGATACGCAGTATTTT.

At least ten counts were recorded for this clonotype. This chain connects TRBV6-1 to TRBJ2-3, with D possibly being TRBD1 or TRBD2 (5 bases each). V was cut by 4 bases and J by 0 bases, with 8 bases left in between. Germline loops: CDR1 MNHNS, CDR2 SASEGT. The CDR3 is 14 amino acids. CDR3 nucleotide sequence: TGTGCCAGCAGTGCGGGGCTTAGCACAGATACGCAGTATTTT. This encodes CASSAGLSTDTQYF.

This clonotype was counted ten times or more. This rearrangement joins TRBV5-1 to TRBJ2-7; TRBD1 might be the D (6 bases). Trimming left V 0 bases short and J 1 base short, with 11 bases between. The CDR3 is 15 amino acids. The V gene's germline CDR1 is SGHRS and CDR2 YFSETQ. Here the CDR3 reads CASSLGTASSYEQYF. The CDR3 DNA reads TGCGCCAGCAGCTTGGGGACAGCCTCTTCCTACGAGCAGTACTTC.

This clonotype was recorded many times. V usage is TRBV6-5 and J usage is TRBJ1-5, with D maybe TRBD1 (5 bases). The CDR3 has 14 residues. The V gene lost 2 bases and the J gene lost 5 bases, with 10 bases spanning the gap. Per germline, CDR1 MNHEY and CDR2 SVGAGI. CDR3 residues: CASSYRQFDQPQHF. CDR3 sequence (DNA): TGTGCCAGCAGTTACCGACAGTTTGATCAGCCCCAGCATTTT.

This clonotype was observed many times. The rearrangement uses TRBV20-1 and TRBJ2-3, with a possible D match to TRBD2 (6 bases). Germline assignment: CDR1 DFQATT and CDR2 SNEGSKA (reference sequence). The CDR3 covers 15 residues. Trimming pared 3 bases from V and 2 bases from J, leaving 15 bases between. CDR3 sequence: CSARAGTLITDTQYF. The CDR3 region has the DNA TGCAGTGCTAGGGCCGGGACTTTAATCACAGATACGCAGTATTTT.